This is a list of T cell receptor beta chains from one sample in a study of blood T cell repertoires in COVID-19. Only in-frame clones appear in the TCRdb table, and some are missing; sequencing was by immunoSEQ multiplex PCR. The sample includes around 400,000 clones, 70% to 90% of them seen just once. The sample consisted of peripheral blood. The receptors stem from a woman aged 60 to 75 with COVID-19, enrolled during active disease. The conserved cysteine and the conserved F or W are not part of the CDR3 here.

13	TRBV7-3	TRBJ2-1	ASSLNALQYNEQF
13	TRBV28	TRBJ1-6	ASSFSRQKNSPLH
13	TRBV18	TRBJ2-5	ASSPGLAGEETQY
13	TRBV7-2	TRBJ2-7	ASSPAATADYEQY
10	TRBV1	TRBJ2-5	TSSQARETQY
15	TRBV5-4	TRBJ2-6	ASRMYGGARGANVLT
12	TRBV11-2	TRBJ2-3	ASSFDRSTDTQY
12	TRBV5-1	TRBJ1-3	ASRGGNSGNTIY
14	TRBV4-2	TRBJ2-3	ASSQGTSGGADTQY
15	TRBV28	TRBJ1-1	ASSLLSGQGGDAEAF
13	TRBV5-5	TRBJ1-1	ASSFGQGAGTEAF
13	TRBV19	TRBJ2-1	ASSLIAAPYNEQF
11	TRBV7-2	TRBJ1-2	ASSATPNYGYT
8	TRBV12-5	TRBJ1-1	ASGLLGAN
14	TRBV4-1	TRBJ2-7	ASSQEYPGPSYEQY
14	TRBV28	TRBJ1-2	ASSTPDRRLPYGYT
12	TRBV7-9	TRBJ1-6	ASSAGTVNSPLH
11	TRBV24-1	TRBJ2-3	ATRASGTDTQY
13	TRBV7-9	TRBJ1-4	ASSPRAQGLEKLF
11	TRBV19	TRBJ1-1	ASSIEDRAEAF
10	TRBV11-1	TRBJ1-1	ASSFLGTEAF
12	TRBV7-2	TRBJ2-5	ASSVGLATETQY
11	TRBV6-5	TRBJ2-5	ASSRGLQETQY
13	TRBV18	TRBJ1-1	ASSTSRRVDTEAF
13	TRBV9	TRBJ2-7	ASSAAQGAIYEQY
11	TRBV7-9	TRBJ1-1	ASSLTGPSEAF
11	TRBV5-6	TRBJ2-5	ASSWGDAGTQY
13	TRBV5-1	TRBJ2-5	ASSIGQGGQETQY
11	TRBV7-3	TRBJ2-2	ASSLNLAGALQ
14	TRBV5-5	TRBJ2-5	ASSEENGFFGETQY
11	TRBV6-5	TRBJ2-1	ASRDPGGGEQF
14	TRBV27	TRBJ1-3	ASGIQGRSSGNTIY
12	TRBV6-5	TRBJ2-3	ASSPSGTTDTQY
12	TRBV2	TRBJ1-5	ASSAGGGNQPQH
15	TRBV6-6	TRBJ2-6	ASSPGTGSAGANVLT
14	TRBV5-1	TRBJ2-2	ASEARGTTRPGELF
9	TRBV6-2/TRBV6-3	TRBJ2-3	ASSYQDTQY
14	TRBV5-1	TRBJ1-2	ASSSGADRPAYGYT
12	TRBV7-9	TRBJ2-1	ASSQGQAYNEQF
12	TRBV3-1/TRBV3-2	TRBJ1-2	ASRQKGQYYGYT
13	TRBV19	TRBJ1-5	ASSSNQGRDQPQH
12	TRBV5-1	TRBJ2-2	ASSLGGSAGELF
14	TRBV28	TRBJ1-2	ASSLYGTGGNYGYT
11	TRBV5-1	TRBJ1-1	ATSPDSYTEAF
11	TRBV7-9	TRBJ2-7	ASRNGGSHEQY
13	TRBV7-9	TRBJ1-2	ASRRTGTEIYGYT
14	TRBV27	TRBJ2-2	ASSFGAGVNTGELF
14	TRBV5-1	TRBJ1-5	ASSATGTGSNQPQH
12	TRBV4-2	TRBJ2-7	ASSPGGRWYEQY
11	TRBV7-8	TRBJ1-2	ASSRLGRDGYT
12	TRBV28	TRBJ2-7	ASSSGTGKKEQY
13	TRBV3-1/TRBV3-2	TRBJ1-1	ASSQDIRLNTEAF
13	TRBV6-2/TRBV6-3	TRBJ1-4	ASSSDRPTNEKLF
12	TRBV19	TRBJ1-2	ASSTRATNYGYT
14	TRBV19	TRBJ2-3	ASKDKRGSSTDTQY
11	TRBV5-1	TRBJ1-1	ASSQGMNTEAF
12	TRBV30	TRBJ1-2	AWSPLSSNYGYT
17	TRBV3-1/TRBV3-2	TRBJ2-1	ASSQDVRGRLGALTEQF
13	TRBV15	TRBJ2-7	ATSREETGHYEQY
15	TRBV7-6	TRBJ2-2	ASSSPRQGANTGELF